This TCR beta chain was recorded in a study of long-term antiretroviral therapy in people with HIV. Study observations and caveats: Clonotypes expanded prior to ART showed repertoire dominance at all sampled time points.

This clone was recorded a few times. What it binds is unknown. immunoSEQ v3.0 was run at survey level. Data came from immunoSEQ multiplex PCR; TCRdb stores just in-frame clones and leaves some out. The sample records 9,500 or so clones, over 70% being singletons. CDR1 is LNHDA, CDR2 SQIVND, per germline (reference sequence). The length of the CDR3 is 14 residues. V was clipped by 5 bases and J by 1 base, with 8 bases between them. This TCR came from a man aged 35-49 years with HIV. The source was unsorted PBMCs, collected 1.8 years before starting antiretroviral therapy. The chain joins TRBV19 to TRBJ2-2; no clear D gene. In DNA form, the CDR3 reads TGTGCCAGTAGTCCCTCCTGGAACACCGGGGAGCTGTTTTTT. Residues: CASSPSWNTGELFF.